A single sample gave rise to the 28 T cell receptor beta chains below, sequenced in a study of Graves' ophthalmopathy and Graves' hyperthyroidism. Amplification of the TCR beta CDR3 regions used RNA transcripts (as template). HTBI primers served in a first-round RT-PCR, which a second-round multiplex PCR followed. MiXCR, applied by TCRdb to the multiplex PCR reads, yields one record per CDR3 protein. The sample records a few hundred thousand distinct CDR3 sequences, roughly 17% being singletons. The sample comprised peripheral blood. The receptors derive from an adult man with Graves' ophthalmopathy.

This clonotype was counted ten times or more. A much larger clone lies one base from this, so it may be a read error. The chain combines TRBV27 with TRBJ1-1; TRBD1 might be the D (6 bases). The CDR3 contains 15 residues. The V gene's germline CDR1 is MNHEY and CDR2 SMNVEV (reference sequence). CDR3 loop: CASSTRTAAATEASF. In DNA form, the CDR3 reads TGTGCCAGCAGTACGCGGACAGCAGCAGCCACTGAAGCTTCCTTT.

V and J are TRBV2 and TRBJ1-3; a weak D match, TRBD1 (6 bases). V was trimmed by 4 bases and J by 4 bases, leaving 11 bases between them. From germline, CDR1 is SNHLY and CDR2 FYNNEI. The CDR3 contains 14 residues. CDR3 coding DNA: TGTGCCAGCAGTGGGCAGGGGATCGGAAACACCATATATTTT. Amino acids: CASSGQGIGNTIYF.

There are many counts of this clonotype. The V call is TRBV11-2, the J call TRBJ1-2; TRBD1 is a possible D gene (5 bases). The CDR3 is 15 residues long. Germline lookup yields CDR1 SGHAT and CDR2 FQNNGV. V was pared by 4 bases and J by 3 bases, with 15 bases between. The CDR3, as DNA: TGTGCCAGCAGCTACGCCCCGGTCAGGGACTATGGCTACACCTTC. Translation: CASSYAPVRDYGYTF.

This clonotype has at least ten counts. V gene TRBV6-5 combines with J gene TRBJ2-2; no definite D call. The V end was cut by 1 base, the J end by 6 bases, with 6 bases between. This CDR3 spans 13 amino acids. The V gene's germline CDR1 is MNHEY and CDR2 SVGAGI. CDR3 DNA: TGTGCCAGCAGTTACTACCAAGCCGGGGAGCTGTTTTTT. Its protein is CASSYYQAGELFF.

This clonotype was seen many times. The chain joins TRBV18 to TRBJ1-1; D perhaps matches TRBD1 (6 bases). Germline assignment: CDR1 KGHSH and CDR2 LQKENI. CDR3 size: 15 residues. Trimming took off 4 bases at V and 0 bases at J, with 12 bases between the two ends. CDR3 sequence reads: CASSLGGRVNTEAFF. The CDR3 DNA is TGTGCCAGCTCACTTGGGGGCAGAGTGAACACTGAAGCTTTCTTT.

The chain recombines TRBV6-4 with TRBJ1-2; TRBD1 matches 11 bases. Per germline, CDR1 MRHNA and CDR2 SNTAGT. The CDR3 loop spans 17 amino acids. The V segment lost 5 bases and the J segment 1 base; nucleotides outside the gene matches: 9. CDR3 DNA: TGTGCCAGCAGTAGACAACCGGGACAGGGGGGTAACTATGGCTACACCTTC. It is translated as CASSRQPGQGGNYGYTF.

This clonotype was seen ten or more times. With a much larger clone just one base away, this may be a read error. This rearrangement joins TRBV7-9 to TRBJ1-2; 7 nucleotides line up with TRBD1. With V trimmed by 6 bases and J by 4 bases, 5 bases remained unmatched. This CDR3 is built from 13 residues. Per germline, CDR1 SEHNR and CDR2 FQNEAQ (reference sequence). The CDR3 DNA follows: TGTGCCAGCAGACGGGACAGACCCTATGGCTACACCTTC. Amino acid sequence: CASRRDRPYGYTF.

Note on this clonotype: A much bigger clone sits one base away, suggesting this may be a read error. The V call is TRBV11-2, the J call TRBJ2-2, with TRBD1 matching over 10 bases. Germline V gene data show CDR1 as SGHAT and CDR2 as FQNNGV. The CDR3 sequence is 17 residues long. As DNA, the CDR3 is TGTGCCAGCAGCTTAGGGACAGGGGGATTGAGGACCGGGGAGCCGTTTTTT. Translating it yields CASSLGTGGLRTGEPFF.

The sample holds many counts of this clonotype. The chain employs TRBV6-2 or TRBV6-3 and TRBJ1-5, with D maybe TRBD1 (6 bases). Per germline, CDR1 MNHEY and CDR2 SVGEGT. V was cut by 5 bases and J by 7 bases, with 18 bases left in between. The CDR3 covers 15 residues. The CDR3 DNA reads TGTGCCAGCAGTACTCGGGACATCCTGGGGCAGCCCCAGCATTTT. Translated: CASSTRDILGQPQHF.

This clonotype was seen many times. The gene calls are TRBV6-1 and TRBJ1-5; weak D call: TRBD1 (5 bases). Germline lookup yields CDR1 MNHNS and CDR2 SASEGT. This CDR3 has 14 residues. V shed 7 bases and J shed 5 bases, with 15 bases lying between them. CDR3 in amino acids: CASMVRGPHQPQHF. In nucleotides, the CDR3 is TGTGCCAGCATGGTAAGGGGTCCTCATCAGCCCCAGCATTTT.

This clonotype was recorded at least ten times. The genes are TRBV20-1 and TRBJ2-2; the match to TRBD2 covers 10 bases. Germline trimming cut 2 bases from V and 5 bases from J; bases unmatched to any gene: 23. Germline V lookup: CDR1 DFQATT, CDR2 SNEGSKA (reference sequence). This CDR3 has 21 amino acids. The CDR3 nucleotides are TGCAGTGCTAGACCCCCCTCCTCGCGTAGCGGGGGGCTCGGAGGTACCGGGGAGCTGTTTTTT. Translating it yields CSARPPSSRSGGLGGTGELFF.

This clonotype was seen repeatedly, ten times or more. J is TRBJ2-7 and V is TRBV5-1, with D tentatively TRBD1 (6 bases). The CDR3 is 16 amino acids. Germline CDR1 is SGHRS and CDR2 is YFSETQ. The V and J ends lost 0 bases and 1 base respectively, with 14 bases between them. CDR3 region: CASSLGGTPASYEQYF. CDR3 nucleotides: TGCGCCAGCAGCTTGGGAGGGACACCGGCTTCCTACGAGCAGTACTTC.

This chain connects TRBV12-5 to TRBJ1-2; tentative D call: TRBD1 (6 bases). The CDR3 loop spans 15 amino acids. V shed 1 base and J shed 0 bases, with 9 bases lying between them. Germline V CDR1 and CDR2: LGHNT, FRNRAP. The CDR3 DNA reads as TGTGCTAGTGGTTTGGAGGGGGATCCTAACTATGGCTACACCTTC. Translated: CASGLEGDPNYGYTF.

The CDR3 DNA reads as TGTGCCAGCAGCTTAGTTCAGACAAACACTGAAGCTTTCTTT. Its translation: CASSLVQTNTEAFF. V gene TRBV7-9 combines with J gene TRBJ1-1; D is unclear. The V and J ends lost 1 base and 2 bases respectively, with 8 bases between them. The CDR3 runs to 14 residues. Germline CDR1 reads SEHNR; CDR2 reads FQNEAQ (reference sequence).

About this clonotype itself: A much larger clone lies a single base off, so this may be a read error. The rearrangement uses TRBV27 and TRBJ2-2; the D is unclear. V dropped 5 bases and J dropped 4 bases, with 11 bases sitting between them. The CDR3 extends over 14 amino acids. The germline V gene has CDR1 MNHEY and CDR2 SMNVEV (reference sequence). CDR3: CASSPGPPTGELFF. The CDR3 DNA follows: TGTGCCAGCAGTCCCGGGCCCCCCACCGGGGAGCTGTTTTTT.

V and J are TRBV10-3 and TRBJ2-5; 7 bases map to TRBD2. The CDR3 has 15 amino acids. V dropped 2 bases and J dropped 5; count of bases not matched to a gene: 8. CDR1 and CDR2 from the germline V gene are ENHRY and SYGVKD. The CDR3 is CAISEPRGGGETQYF. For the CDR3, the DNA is TGTGCCATCAGTGAGCCCCGCGGGGGAGGGGAGACCCAGTACTTC.

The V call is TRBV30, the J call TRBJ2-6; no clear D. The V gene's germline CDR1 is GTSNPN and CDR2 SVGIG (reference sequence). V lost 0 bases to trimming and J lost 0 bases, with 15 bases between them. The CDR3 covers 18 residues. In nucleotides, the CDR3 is TGTGCCTGGAGTGTACGGGTCGGGCAAAGCTCTGGGGCCAACGTCCTGACTTTC. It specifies CAWSVRVGQSSGANVLTF. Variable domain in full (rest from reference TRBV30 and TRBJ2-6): SQTIHQWPATLVQPVGSPLSLECTVEGTSNPNLYWYRQAAGRGLQLLFYSVGIGQISSEVPQNLSASRPQDRQFILSSKKLLLSDSGFYLCAWSVRVGQSSGANVLTFGAGSRLTVL.

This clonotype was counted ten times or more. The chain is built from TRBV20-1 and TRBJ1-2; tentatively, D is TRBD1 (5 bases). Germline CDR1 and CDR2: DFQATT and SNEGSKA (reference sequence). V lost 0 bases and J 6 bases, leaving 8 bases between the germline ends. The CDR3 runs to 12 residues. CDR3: CSARDVRDGYTF. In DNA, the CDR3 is TGCAGTGCTAGAGACGTCAGGGATGGCTACACCTTC.

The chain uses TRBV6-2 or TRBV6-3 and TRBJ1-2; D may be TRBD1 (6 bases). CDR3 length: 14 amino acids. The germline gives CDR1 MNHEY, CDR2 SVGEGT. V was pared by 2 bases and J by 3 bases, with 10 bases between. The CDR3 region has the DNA TGTGCCAGCAGTTACGAGGGGGACTACTATGGCTACACCTTC. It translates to CASSYEGDYYGYTF.

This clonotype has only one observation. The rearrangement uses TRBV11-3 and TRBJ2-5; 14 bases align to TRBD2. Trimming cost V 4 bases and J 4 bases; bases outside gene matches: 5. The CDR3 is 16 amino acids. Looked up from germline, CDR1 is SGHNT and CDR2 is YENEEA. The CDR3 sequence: CASSSTSGGAGETQYF. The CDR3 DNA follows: TGTGCCAGCAGCTCGACTAGCGGGGGGGCCGGAGAGACCCAGTACTTC.

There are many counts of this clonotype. The CDR3 sequence: CATSAWGEGAEAFF. CDR3 nucleotides: TGTGCCACCAGCGCTTGGGGAGAGGGGGCTGAAGCTTTCTTT. The chain couples TRBV24-1 to TRBJ1-1; a weak D match, TRBD1 (6 bases). Germline-derived CDR1 and CDR2 are KGHDR and SFDVKD. The CDR3 is made up of 14 amino acids. Trimming took off 7 bases at V and 6 bases at J, with 17 bases between the two ends.

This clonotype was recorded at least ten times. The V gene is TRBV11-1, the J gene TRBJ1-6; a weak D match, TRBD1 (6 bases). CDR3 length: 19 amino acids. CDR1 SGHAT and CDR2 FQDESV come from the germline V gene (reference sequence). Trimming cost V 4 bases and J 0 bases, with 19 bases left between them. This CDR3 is CASSSRPTGWSSYNSPLHF. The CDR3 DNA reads TGTGCCAGCAGCTCTCGACCCACAGGGTGGAGCTCCTATAATTCACCCCTCCACTTT.

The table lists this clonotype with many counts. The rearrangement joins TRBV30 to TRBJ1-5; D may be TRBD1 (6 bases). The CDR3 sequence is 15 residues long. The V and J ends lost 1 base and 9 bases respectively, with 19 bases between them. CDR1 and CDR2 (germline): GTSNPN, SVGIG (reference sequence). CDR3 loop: CAWSDQWVGGGPQHF. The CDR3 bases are TGTGCCTGGAGTGATCAGTGGGTAGGGGGGGGGCCCCAGCATTTT.

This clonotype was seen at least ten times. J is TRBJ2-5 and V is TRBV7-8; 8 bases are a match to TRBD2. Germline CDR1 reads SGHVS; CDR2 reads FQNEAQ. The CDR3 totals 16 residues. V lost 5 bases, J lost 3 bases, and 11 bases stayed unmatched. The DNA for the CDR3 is TGTGCCAGCAGCACCCGGAGCGGGGGCGCAGAAGAGACCCAGTACTTC. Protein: CASSTRSGGAEETQYF.

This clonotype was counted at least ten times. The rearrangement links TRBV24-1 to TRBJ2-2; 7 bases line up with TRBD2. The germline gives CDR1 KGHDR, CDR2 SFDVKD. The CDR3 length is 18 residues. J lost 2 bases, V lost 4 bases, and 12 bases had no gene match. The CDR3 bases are TGTGCCACCAGTGACCCGCTAGGAGCGGGGAGAAACACCGGGGAGCTGTTTTTT. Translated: CATSDPLGAGRNTGELFF.

The DNA for the CDR3 is TGTGCCAGCAGTGGTTGGGACAGGGGGCTTGATGGCTACACCTTC. This gives the protein CASSGWDRGLDGYTF. The V gene is TRBV6-1, the J gene TRBJ1-2, with TRBD1 identical over 12 bases. The germline V gene has CDR1 MNHNS and CDR2 SASEGT. V was clipped by 4 bases and J by 6 bases; unmatched bases: 6. The CDR3 is made up of 15 amino acids.

The CDR3 spells CASSSSGVNTEAFF. For the CDR3, the DNA is TGTGCCAGCAGCTCTTCCGGGGTGAACACTGAAGCTTTCTTT. This rearrangement joins TRBV6-1 to TRBJ1-1; unclear D gene. V dropped 6 bases and J dropped 0 bases, with 11 bases sitting between them. The CDR3 covers 14 residues. Germline V gives CDR1 MNHNS, CDR2 SASEGT.

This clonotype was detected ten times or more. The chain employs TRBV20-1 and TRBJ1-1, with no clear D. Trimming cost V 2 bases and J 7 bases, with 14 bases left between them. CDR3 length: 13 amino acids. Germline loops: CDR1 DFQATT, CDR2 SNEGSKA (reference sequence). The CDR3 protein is CSARINGPYEAFF. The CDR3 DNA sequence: TGCAGTGCTAGAATAAACGGGCCTTATGAAGCTTTCTTT.